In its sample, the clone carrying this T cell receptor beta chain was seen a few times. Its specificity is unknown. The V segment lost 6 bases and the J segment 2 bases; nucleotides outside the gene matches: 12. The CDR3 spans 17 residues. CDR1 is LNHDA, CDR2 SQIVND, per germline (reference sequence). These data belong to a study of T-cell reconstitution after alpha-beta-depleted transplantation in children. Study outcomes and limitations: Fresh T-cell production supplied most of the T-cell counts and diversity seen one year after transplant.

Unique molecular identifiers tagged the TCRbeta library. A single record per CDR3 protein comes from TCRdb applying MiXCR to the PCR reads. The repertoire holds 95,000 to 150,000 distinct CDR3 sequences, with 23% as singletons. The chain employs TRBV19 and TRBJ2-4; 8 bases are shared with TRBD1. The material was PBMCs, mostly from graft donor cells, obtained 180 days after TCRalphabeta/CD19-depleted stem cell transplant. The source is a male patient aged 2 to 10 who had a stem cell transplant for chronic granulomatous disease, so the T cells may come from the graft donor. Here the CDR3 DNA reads TGTGCCAGTAGCAAGGAACGACAGGGGAGTTCCAAAAACATTCAGTACTTC. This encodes CASSKERQGSSKNIQYF. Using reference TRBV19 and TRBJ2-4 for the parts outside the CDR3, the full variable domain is DGGITQSPKYLFRKEGQNVTLSCEQNLNHDAMYWYRQDPGQGLRLIYYSQIVNDFQKGDIAEGYSVSREKKESFPLTVTSAQKNPTAFYLCASSKERQGSSKNIQYFGAGTRLSVL.